Below, 22 T cell receptor beta chains from the same sample are listed, as sequenced in a study of PD-L1 blockade in urothelial cancer. The repertoire was sequenced with immunoSEQ multiplex PCR; TCRdb's copy has only in-frame clones and lacks some. The sample shows about 46,000 clones, 70% to 85% of them seen only once. Time point meaning: peripheral blood 6 weeks after treatment start. The specimen comprised PBMCs, sampled around atezolizumab (anti-PD-L1) treatment. The receptors originated from a man between 45 and 60 years old with urothelial cancer.

This clone was counted only a few times. The genes are TRBV18 and TRBJ2-2, with TRBD2 identical over 10 bases. The V segment lost 4 bases and the J segment 1 base; nucleotides outside the gene matches: 0. In germline, CDR1 is KGHSH, CDR2 LQKENI. This CDR3 has 15 amino acids. CDR3 nucleotide sequence: TGTGCCAGCTCACGACTAGCGGGGAACACCGGGGAGCTGTTTTTT. Translated: CASSRLAGNTGELFF.

The chain joins TRBV7-2 to TRBJ1-1; the D is unclear. The CDR3 covers 13 residues. CDR1 SGHTA and CDR2 FQGNSA come from the germline V gene. V was trimmed by 1 base and J by 3 bases, leaving 6 bases between them. CDR3 amino acids: CASSLDRDTEAFF. The CDR3 nucleotides are TGTGCCAGCAGCTTAGACCGGGACACTGAAGCTTTCTTT.

This rearrangement joins TRBV7-9 to TRBJ2-7; D ambiguous. The V gene's germline CDR1 is SEHNR and CDR2 FQNEAQ (reference sequence). Trimming stripped 5 bases from V and 5 bases from J, with 16 bases between. This CDR3 region has 14 residues. The CDR3 nucleotides are TGTGCCAGCAGCCCTACTATGATAAAGGACGAGCAGTACTTC. It codes for CASSPTMIKDEQYF.

Points on this clone: The same CDR3 can be traced to other DNA sequences in this sample. The chain is built from TRBV5-1 and TRBJ1-4; TRBD1 matches 7 bases. The CDR3 runs 13 residues. Germline CDR1 reads SGHRS; CDR2 reads YFSETQ. V trimming: 6 bases; J trimming: 2 bases; junction bases outside the gene matches: 1. The DNA of the CDR3 is TGCGCCAGCAAGACAGGGACTAATGAAAAACTGTTTTTT. It translates to CASKTGTNEKLFF. The complete variable domain, with remaining parts taken from reference TRBV5-1 and TRBJ1-4, reads KAGVTQTPRYLIKTRGQQVTLSCSPISGHRSVSWYQQTPGQGLQFLFEYFSETQRNKGNFPGRFSGRQFSNSRSEMNVSTLELGDSALYLCASKTGTNEKLFFGSGTQLSVL.

This clone was seen a single time. The chain is built from TRBV28 and TRBJ1-4; 8 nucleotides match TRBD1. This CDR3 contains 14 residues. Germline V CDR1 and CDR2: MDHEN, SYDVKM. Unmatched junction bases numbered 4, after V lost 4 bases and J lost 6 bases. The chain's CDR3 is CASSSGGSDEKLFF. The CDR3 region has the DNA TGTGCCAGCAGTTCAGGGGGCTCTGATGAAAAACTGTTTTTT.

The rearrangement uses TRBV9 and TRBJ2-1; 13 nucleotides match TRBD2. V shed 3 bases and J 8 bases; nucleotides not matched to a gene: 5. The CDR3 spans 15 residues. Germline V lookup: CDR1 SGDLS, CDR2 YYNGEE. The CDR3 protein is CASSGTSGSSYEQFF. In nucleotides, the CDR3 is TGTGCCAGCAGCGGGACTAGCGGGAGTAGTTATGAGCAGTTCTTC.

The chain is built from TRBV5-4 and TRBJ1-2, with D tentatively TRBD1 (5 bases). CDR1 SGHNT and CDR2 YYREEE come from the germline V gene (reference sequence). The CDR3 is 16 amino acids. V lost 2 bases and J lost 8, with 22 bases in between. This chain's CDR3 is CASSFRGGYAKRGYTF. The CDR3, as DNA: TGTGCCAGCAGCTTCCGCGGGGGTTACGCCAAGAGGGGCTACACCTTC.

This clone has a handful of counts. The chain carries TRBV19 and TRBJ2-7; 9 bases match TRBD1. The germline V gene encodes CDR1 LNHDA and CDR2 SQIVND (reference sequence). J gave up 0 bases and V 3 bases, and 3 bases lay outside the gene matches. CDR3 size: 15 residues. The CDR3 DNA is TGTGCCAGTAGTATCCCGACAGGGGGCTCCTACGAGCAGTACTTC. Protein sequence: CASSIPTGGSYEQYF.

The rearrangement links TRBV5-6 to TRBJ2-5; D gene unclear. Germline V gene sequence: CDR1 SGHDT, CDR2 YYEEEE. V was trimmed by 2 bases and J by 5 bases, leaving 10 bases between them. The CDR3 is 13 amino acids. The CDR3 DNA reads TGTGCCAGCAGCTTTCGCCTCGGGGAGACCCAGTACTTC. It is translated as CASSFRLGETQYF.

This chain joins TRBV6-5 and TRBJ1-1; D call uncertain. Between the trimmed V and J ends, which lost 7 bases and 2 bases, there was a span of 14 bases. Germline values: CDR1 MNHEY, CDR2 SVGAGI. This CDR3 has 14 residues. CDR3 residues: CASTSGGSNTEAFF. The CDR3 DNA sequence: TGTGCCAGCACCTCAGGAGGGTCTAACACTGAAGCTTTCTTT.

J is TRBJ2-5 and V is TRBV7-7; 11 bases map to TRBD2. In germline, CDR1 is SSHAT, CDR2 FNYEAQ (reference sequence). There are 16 residues in the CDR3. The ends lost 0 bases at V and 5 bases at J; junction bases unmatched: 5. CDR3 bases: TGTGCCAGCAGCTTAGCGGAGGCTAGCGGGAGGGAGACCCAGTACTTC. Its translation is CASSLAEASGRETQYF.

The gene calls are TRBV27 and TRBJ2-7, with 7 bases lining up with TRBD1. CDR3 length: 16 residues. Looked up from germline, CDR1 is MNHEY and CDR2 is SMNVEV (reference sequence). V was pared by 6 bases and J by 1 base, with 12 bases of the junction left unmatched. CDR3 DNA: TGTGCCAGCAGGAGGGGCAGGGGGTCAGATTCCTACGAGCAGTACTTC. This sequence encodes CASRRGRGSDSYEQYF.

The chain uses TRBV7-4 and TRBJ1-3; possibly TRBD1 for D (6 bases). The CDR3 length is 13 residues. CDR1 is SGHVT, CDR2 SQSDAQ, per germline. Deletions cut 8 bases from V and 4 bases from J, with 12 bases between. CDR3 nucleotide sequence: TGTGCCAGCGGACCAGGGACAGGAAACACCATATATTTT. Amino acid sequence: CASGPGTGNTIYF.

This clone was detected once. CDR3 DNA: TGTGCCAGTTCGCAGGGAAACACCATATATTTT. This codes for CASSQGNTIYF. The chain joins TRBV19 to TRBJ1-3; D is undetermined. V was clipped by 8 bases and J by 4 bases, with 6 bases between them. Germline V lookup: CDR1 LNHDA, CDR2 SQIVND (reference sequence). The CDR3 is 11 amino acids.

This chain links TRBV2 with TRBJ2-3, with TRBD1 matching 7 bases. The CDR3 extends over 14 amino acids. The V gene end was trimmed by 5 bases and the J gene end by 1 base; junction bases not matched to a gene: 3. Germline V gene sequence: CDR1 SNHLY, CDR2 FYNNEI. CDR3 loop: CASSIGQGTDTQYF. DNA of the CDR3: TGTGCCAGCAGTATTGGACAGGGCACAGATACGCAGTATTTT. The full variable domain, its missing parts supplied by reference TRBV2 and TRBJ2-3, is EPEVTQTPSHQVTQMGQEVILRCVPISNHLYFYWYRQILGQKVEFLVSFYNNEISEKSEIFDDQFSVERPDGSNFTLKIRSTKLEDSAMYFCASSIGQGTDTQYFGPGTRLTVL.

This chain joins TRBV19 and TRBJ1-1, with 9 bases matching TRBD1. This CDR3 has 13 residues. In germline, CDR1 is LNHDA, CDR2 SQIVND (reference sequence). V lost 5 bases and J lost 4; bases outside the gene matches: 2. The CDR3 nucleotides read TGTGCCAGTAGTCCGACAGGGGGCACTGAAGCTTTCTTT. Translation gives CASSPTGGTEAFF.

Here the CDR3 reads CASSYTGTTNTGELFF. The CDR3 DNA reads as TGTGCCAGCAGCTACACCGGGACAACGAACACCGGGGAGCTGTTTTTT. The chain is built from TRBV5-4 and TRBJ2-2; possible D gene TRBD1, 6 bases. There are 16 residues in the CDR3. The germline V gene encodes CDR1 SGHNT and CDR2 YYREEE (reference sequence). V was trimmed by 3 bases and J by 0 bases, leaving 12 bases between them.

The chain is built from TRBV6-5 and TRBJ1-4; 9 bases fit TRBD1. Germline CDR1 MNHEY, CDR2 SVGAGI. This CDR3 region has 15 residues. V trimming: 6 bases; J trimming: 2 bases; junction bases outside the gene matches: 4. CDR3 amino acids: CASSRTGETNEKLFF. CDR3 bases: TGTGCCAGCAGCCGGACAGGGGAGACTAATGAAAAACTGTTTTTT.

The chain joins TRBV19 to TRBJ1-1; perhaps TRBD1 as D (6 bases). Per germline, CDR1 LNHDA and CDR2 SQIVND (reference sequence). The CDR3 consists of 15 residues. Between the trimmed V and J ends, which lost 1 base and 6 bases, there was a span of 15 bases. The CDR3 region has the DNA TGTGCCAGTAGTATAGCCCGACTTACAGGGCCTGAAGCTTTCTTT. Translation gives CASSIARLTGPEAFF.

The rearrangement links TRBV28 to TRBJ2-1, with TRBD2 as a possible D gene (5 bases). CDR1 MDHEN and CDR2 SYDVKM come from the germline V gene. This CDR3 comprises 15 residues. Trimming pared 6 bases from V and 0 bases from J, leaving 12 bases between. CDR3 sequence: CASREGGSSYNEQFF. In nucleotides, the CDR3 is TGTGCCAGCAGGGAAGGAGGAAGCTCCTACAATGAGCAGTTCTTC.

Only a few counts were recorded for this clone. V and J are TRBV12-5 and TRBJ2-7, with 8 bases that match TRBD2. V shed 0 bases, J shed 3 bases, and the junction held 7 bases outside the gene matches. This CDR3 has 16 amino acids. Germline V gene data show CDR1 as LGHNT and CDR2 as FRNRAP. The CDR3 protein is CASGLVLGTRNYEQYF. In DNA, the CDR3 is TGTGCTAGTGGTTTGGTACTCGGGACTAGAAACTACGAGCAGTACTTC.

This clone appeared once. The rearrangement links TRBV25-1 to TRBJ1-4; 7 bases are shared with TRBD1. Germline CDR1 reads MGHDK; CDR2 reads SYGVNS. This CDR3 spans 15 amino acids. The V and J ends lost 4 bases and 5 bases, in that order; junction bases with no gene match: 7. This chain's CDR3 is CASSVLQGRNEKLFF. The CDR3 nucleotides are TGTGCCAGCAGTGTATTACAGGGGAGGAATGAAAAACTGTTTTTT.